This TCR beta chain was sequenced during a study of T cell responses to AZD1222 COVID-19 vaccine. Study outcomes and limitations: Nearly half of spike-specific TCRs reportedly go after variant regions that carry no mutations.

J gave up 1 base and V 3 bases, and 3 bases lay outside the gene matches. Looked up from germline, CDR1 is LNHDA and CDR2 is SQIVND (reference sequence). The CDR3 has 16 amino acids. Repertoires were generated with immunoSEQ multiplex PCR, while TCRdb's copy carries only in-frame clones and drops some. There are 180,000 or so clones in the sample; around 90% occur only once, and 1.6% lies in the top ten. Notes on this clone: The target antigen is unknown.

The TCR originated in an adult in good health. Sequenced here: peripheral blood, sampled on day 0 of AZD1222 vaccination. The chain recombines TRBV19 with TRBJ2-5; 12 nucleotides align to TRBD2. Written as DNA, the CDR3 is TGTGCCAGTAGTATTTGGACTAGCGGGACCCAAGAGACCCAGTACTTC. This sequence encodes CASSIWTSGTQETQYF.